Sequencing of this T cell receptor beta chain was carried out in a study of T cell changes during pregnancy in multiple sclerosis. Here immunoSEQ multiplex PCR was the method, and the copy in TCRdb shows in-frame clones only, minus some. Seen here are tens of thousands of clones, just over 90% observed once, and the top ten hold 0.15% to 0.2%. Germline CDR1 is MNHNS and CDR2 is SASEGT. V dropped 3 bases and J dropped 0 bases, with 20 bases sitting between them. The CDR3 loop spans 19 amino acids. This clonotype originated in a female donor with multiple sclerosis, enrolled in a pregnancy study. Source: CD4+ T cells from peripheral blood mononuclear cells, taken in the second trimester of pregnancy. The rearrangement joins TRBV6-1 to TRBJ1-4, with D possibly being TRBD1 (6 bases). DNA of the CDR3: TGTGCCAGCAGTGACTTTCTGGCCGGGACATCAGCAACTAATGAAAAACTGTTTTTT. It encodes CASSDFLAGTSATNEKLFF.